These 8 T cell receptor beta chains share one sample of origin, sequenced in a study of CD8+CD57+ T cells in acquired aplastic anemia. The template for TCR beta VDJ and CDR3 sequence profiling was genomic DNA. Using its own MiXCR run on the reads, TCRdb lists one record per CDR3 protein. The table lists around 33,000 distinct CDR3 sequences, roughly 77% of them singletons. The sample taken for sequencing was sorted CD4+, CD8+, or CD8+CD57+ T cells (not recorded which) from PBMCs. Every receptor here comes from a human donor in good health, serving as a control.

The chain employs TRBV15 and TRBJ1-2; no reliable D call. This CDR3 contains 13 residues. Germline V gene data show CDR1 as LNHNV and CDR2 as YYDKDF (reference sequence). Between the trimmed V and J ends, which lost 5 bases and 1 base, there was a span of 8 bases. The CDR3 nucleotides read TGTGCCACCAGCTCCGGAGATAACTATGGCTACACCTTC. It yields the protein CATSSGDNYGYTF.

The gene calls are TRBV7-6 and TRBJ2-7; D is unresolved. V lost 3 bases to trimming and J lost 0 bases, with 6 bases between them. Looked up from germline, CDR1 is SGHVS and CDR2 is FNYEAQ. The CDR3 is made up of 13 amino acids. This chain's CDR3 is CASSFDNSYEQYF. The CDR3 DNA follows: TGTGCCAGCAGCTTCGACAACTCCTACGAGCAGTACTTC.

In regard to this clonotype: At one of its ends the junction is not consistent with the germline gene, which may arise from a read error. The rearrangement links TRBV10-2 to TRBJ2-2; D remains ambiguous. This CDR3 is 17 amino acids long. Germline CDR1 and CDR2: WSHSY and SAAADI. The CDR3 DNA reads TGCGCCGGCAGTGAGTCGACCCATCTTCCGAACACCGGGGAGCTGTTTTTT. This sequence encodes CAGSESTHLPNTGELFF.

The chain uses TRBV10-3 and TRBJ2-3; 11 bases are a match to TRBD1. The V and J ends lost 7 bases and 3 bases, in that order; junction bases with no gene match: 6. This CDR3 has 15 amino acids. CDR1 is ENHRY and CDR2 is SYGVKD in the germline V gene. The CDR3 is CAIKSDRGRTDTQYF. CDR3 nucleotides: TGTGCCATCAAATCGGACAGGGGGCGTACAGATACGCAGTATTTT.

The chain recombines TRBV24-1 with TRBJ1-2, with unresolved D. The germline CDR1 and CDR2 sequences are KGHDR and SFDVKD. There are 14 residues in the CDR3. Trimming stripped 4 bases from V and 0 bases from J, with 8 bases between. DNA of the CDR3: TGTGCCACCAGTGACGAAACGGCTAACTATGGCTACACCTTC. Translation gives CATSDETANYGYTF.

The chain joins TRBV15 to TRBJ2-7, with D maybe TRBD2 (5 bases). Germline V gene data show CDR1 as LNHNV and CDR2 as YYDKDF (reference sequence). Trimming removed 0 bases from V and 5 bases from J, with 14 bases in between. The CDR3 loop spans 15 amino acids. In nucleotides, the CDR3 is TGTGCCACCAGCAGAGATCGGGATCGTCGGGACGAGCAGTACTTC. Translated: CATSRDRDRRDEQYF.

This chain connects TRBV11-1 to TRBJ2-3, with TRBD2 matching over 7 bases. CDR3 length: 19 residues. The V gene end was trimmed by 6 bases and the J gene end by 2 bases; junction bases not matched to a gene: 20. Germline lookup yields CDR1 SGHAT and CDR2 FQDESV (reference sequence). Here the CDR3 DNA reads TGTGCCAGCAGGGGTGGAGGGACGAGCGGGGCCCAAACCACAGATACGCAGTATTTT. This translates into CASRGGGTSGAQTTDTQYF.

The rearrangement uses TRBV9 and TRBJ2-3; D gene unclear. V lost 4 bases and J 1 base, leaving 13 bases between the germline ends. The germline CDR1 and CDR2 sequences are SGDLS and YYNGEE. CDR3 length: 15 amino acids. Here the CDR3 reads CASSLGRVGTDTQYF. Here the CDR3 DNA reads TGTGCCAGCAGCTTAGGCCGGGTTGGCACAGATACGCAGTATTTT.